The sequence of this T cell receptor beta chain was determined in a study of a mutant IDH1 vaccine in newly diagnosed glioma. Across the whole study: During weeks 1, 3, 5, 7, 11, 15, 19 and 23, patients received eight vaccinations. Patients got their first vaccination 4-6 weeks after radiotherapy alone, or with temozolomide cycles. Earlier therapy was either radiotherapy, temozolomide, or both, and most got both.

This CDR3 has 15 residues. V gave up 3 bases and J gave up 4 bases; unmatched junction bases: 5. Germline V gene data show CDR1 as SGDLS and CDR2 as YYNGEE. Time point: week 5, during vaccination. A 20-mer mutant IDH1 peptide at 300 ug was injected subcutaneously with topical imiquimod. Only in-frame clones appear in the TCRdb table, and some are missing; sequencing was by immunoSEQ multiplex PCR. Among nearly 55,000 clones listed, 70% to 90% were seen once. Comment on this clone: Its specificity is not known.

This chain joins TRBV9 and TRBJ1-5, with 9 nucleotides matching TRBD1. This clonotype originated in a man aged 25 to 40 with glioma. The sequencing used PBMCs, collected from a glioma patient whose treatment included an IDH1 peptide vaccine. This CDR3 is CASSATGGLNQPQHF. The CDR3 nucleotides are TGTGCCAGCAGCGCGACAGGGGGTCTGAATCAGCCCCAGCATTTT.